This TCR beta chain was sequenced in a study of T cell responses to AZD1222 COVID-19 vaccine. As regards this clone: Its antigen is not identified.

The protocol was immunoSEQ multiplex PCR, while the TCRdb copy is restricted to in-frame clones and leaves out a portion. Among about 180,000 clones listed, about nine tenths were seen once. The V gene end was trimmed by 7 bases and the J gene end by 4 bases; junction bases not matched to a gene: 24. The CDR3 loop spans 19 amino acids. Germline loops: CDR1 MDHEN, CDR2 SYDVKM. Overall study results and limits: In a largely white British group with more females than males, clonal diversity was possibly underestimated. Within unmutated variant regions lay the reported targets of nearly half of spike-specific TCRs. Recipients of two AZD1222 doses showed rising Spike-specific TCR breadth and depth.

This chain uses TRBV28 with TRBJ2-5; TRBD1 aligns across 7 bases. Sequencing was performed on peripheral blood, taken 28 days after the second AZD1222 dose. The origin of this receptor is an adult who received the AZD1222 COVID-19 vaccine. CDR3 protein: CASIETGKAPKGFGETQYF. The CDR3 coding sequence is TGTGCCAGCATAGAGACAGGGAAAGCCCCCAAAGGGTTTGGAGAGACCCAGTACTTC.